These T cell receptor beta chains were read from a single sample in a study of blood T cell repertoires in COVID-19. Using immunoSEQ multiplex PCR, the repertoire was profiled, and TCRdb retains in-frame clones only, with some absent. Found here are hundreds of thousands of clones, more than 70% of them singletons; the top ten hold over 9.5%. Sequences were obtained from peripheral blood. Receptors originate from a woman between 45 and 60 years old with COVID-19, enrolled during active disease. The CDR3 runs from the conserved cysteine through the conserved F or W. D genes are given only for firm matches. Rows may omit the clone size; those that give it use once, few, many or a size class.

V gene: TRBV5-1
J gene: TRBJ1-5
clone size: once
D gene: NA
CDR3 protein: CASSLTGQPQHF
CDR3 DNA: TGCGCCAGCAGCTTGACAGGGCAGCCCCAGCATTTT

V gene: TRBV12-5
J gene: TRBJ1-5
clone size: few
D gene: NA
CDR3 protein: CASGFGGIPQHF
CDR3 DNA: TGTGCTAGTGGTTTTGGAGGGATCCCCCAGCATTTT

V gene: TRBV13
J gene: TRBJ2-7
clone size: few
D gene: TRBD1
CDR3 protein: CASSPGQGYEQYF
CDR3 DNA: TGTGCCAGCAGCCCCGGACAGGGCTACGAGCAGTACTTC

V gene: TRBV30
J gene: TRBJ1-2
clone size: NA
D gene: NA
CDR3 protein: CAWIAADGYTF
CDR3 DNA: TGTGCCTGGATAGCGGCCGATGGCTACACCTTC

V gene: TRBV27
J gene: TRBJ1-1
clone size: NA
D gene: NA
CDR3 protein: CASSPQGGDTEAFF
CDR3 DNA: TGTGCCAGCAGTCCCCAGGGCGGGGACACTGAAGCTTTCTTT

V gene: TRBV7-2
J gene: TRBJ1-6
clone size: NA
D gene: TRBD1
CDR3 protein: CASSSRQGKGSPLHF
CDR3 DNA: TGTGCCAGCAGCTCCCGACAGGGGAAGGGTTCACCCCTCCACTTT

V gene: TRBV20-1
J gene: TRBJ1-1
clone size: once
D gene: NA
CDR3 protein: CSAYHSTEAFF
CDR3 DNA: TGCAGTGCATACCACAGCACTGAAGCTTTCTTT

V gene: TRBV10-1
J gene: TRBJ2-7
clone size: NA
D gene: TRBD1
CDR3 protein: CASIQQGTDYEQYF
CDR3 DNA: TGCGCCAGCATCCAACAGGGGACAGATTACGAGCAGTACTTC

V gene: TRBV29-1
J gene: TRBJ1-2
clone size: NA
D gene: NA
CDR3 protein: CSVENWGESRTF
CDR3 DNA: TGCAGCGTTGAAAATTGGGGGGAGTCCCGCACCTTC

V gene: TRBV7-9
J gene: TRBJ2-7
clone size: NA
D gene: NA
CDR3 protein: CASSLVSGQPYEQYF
CDR3 DNA: TGTGCCAGCAGCTTAGTCTCGGGACAACCCTACGAGCAGTACTTC

V gene: TRBV25-1
J gene: TRBJ2-1
clone size: NA
D gene: TRBD1
CDR3 protein: CASSEGEWTGGNEQFF
CDR3 DNA: TGTGCCAGCAGTGAAGGAGAGTGGACAGGTGGGAATGAGCAGTTCTTC

V gene: TRBV27
J gene: TRBJ1-6
clone size: NA
D gene: NA
CDR3 protein: CASQKGDRSYNSPLHF
CDR3 DNA: TGTGCCAGCCAAAAAGGGGATAGATCTTATAATTCACCCCTCCACTTT

V gene: TRBV5-1
J gene: TRBJ1-1
clone size: NA
D gene: TRBD1
CDR3 protein: CASSLVSGGGTEAFF
CDR3 DNA: TGCGCCAGCAGCTTGGTTTCAGGGGGCGGGACTGAAGCTTTCTTT

V gene: TRBV18
J gene: TRBJ2-7
clone size: few
D gene: NA
CDR3 protein: CASSPPWGEGAYEQYF
CDR3 DNA: TGTGCCAGCTCACCACCGTGGGGAGAGGGTGCCTACGAGCAGTACTTC

V gene: TRBV7-2
J gene: TRBJ2-1
clone size: NA
D gene: TRBD2
CDR3 protein: CASSQTSVSYNEQFF
CDR3 DNA: TGTGCCAGCAGCCAGACTAGCGTGTCCTACAATGAGCAGTTCTTC

V gene: TRBV6-2/TRBV6-3
J gene: TRBJ2-7
clone size: NA
D gene: TRBD2
CDR3 protein: CASSQGLAGGSYEQYF
CDR3 DNA: TGTGCCAGCAGTCAAGGACTAGCGGGGGGGTCGTACGAGCAGTACTTC

V gene: TRBV30
J gene: TRBJ1-3
clone size: few
D gene: TRBD1
CDR3 protein: CAWSDRGLSSGNTIYF
CDR3 DNA: TGTGCCTGGAGTGACAGGGGATTAAGCTCTGGAAACACCATATATTTT

V gene: TRBV13
J gene: TRBJ1-2
clone size: NA
D gene: TRBD1
CDR3 protein: CASRFDRGSSYGYTF
CDR3 DNA: TGTGCCAGCAGATTCGACAGGGGGTCTTCCTATGGCTACACCTTC

V gene: TRBV9
J gene: TRBJ2-7
clone size: NA
D gene: NA
CDR3 protein: CASSASEFLTYEQYF
CDR3 DNA: TGTGCCAGCAGCGCCAGCGAGTTCTTGACCTACGAGCAGTACTTC

V gene: TRBV6-5
J gene: TRBJ1-2
clone size: NA
D gene: NA
CDR3 protein: CASRPQASYGYTF
CDR3 DNA: TGTGCCAGCCGCCCACAGGCGAGCTATGGCTACACCTTC

V gene: TRBV25-1
J gene: TRBJ1-1
clone size: NA
D gene: TRBD1
CDR3 protein: CASSEYTMGQYTEAFF
CDR3 DNA: TGTGCCAGCAGTGAATATACTATGGGACAGTACACTGAAGCTTTCTTT

V gene: TRBV30
J gene: TRBJ1-1
clone size: NA
D gene: TRBD1
CDR3 protein: CACSDRGSDTEAFF
CDR3 DNA: TGTGCCTGCTCAGACAGGGGTTCGGACACTGAAGCTTTCTTT

V gene: TRBV12-3/TRBV12-4
J gene: TRBJ2-3
clone size: few
D gene: TRBD1
CDR3 protein: CASSTGEPDTQYF
CDR3 DNA: TGTGCCAGCTCCACAGGGGAGCCCGATACGCAGTATTTT

V gene: TRBV19
J gene: TRBJ1-2
clone size: once
D gene: TRBD1
CDR3 protein: CASSIGAGGVLGYTF
CDR3 DNA: TGTGCCAGTAGTATAGGAGCAGGGGGCGTATTAGGCTACACCTTC

V gene: TRBV5-5
J gene: TRBJ2-7
clone size: NA
D gene: NA
CDR3 protein: CASRRDLPYEQYF
CDR3 DNA: TGTGCCAGCAGGAGGGACTTACCGTACGAGCAGTACTTC

V gene: TRBV24-1
J gene: TRBJ2-7
clone size: NA
D gene: NA
CDR3 protein: CATSDPRKDRSYEQYF
CDR3 DNA: TGTGCCACCAGTGATCCGAGAAAAGACAGGTCCTACGAGCAGTACTTC

V gene: TRBV5-1
J gene: TRBJ1-1
clone size: many
D gene: NA
CDR3 protein: CASSFSMTAEAFF
CDR3 DNA: TGCGCCAGCAGCTTCTCAATGACAGCCGAAGCTTTCTTT